The T cell receptor (beta chain) under discussion was sequenced for a study of blood T cell repertoires in COVID-19. This clone has just one count. Researchers sorted participants into cohorts using their self-reported clinical history. As processed by the authors: Nucleated cell number was recorded as an estimate derived from reference gene primer amplification. This table comes from immunoSEQ multiplex PCR, and its TCRdb copy is limited to in-frame clones, with some not included. That table furnishes V, J and clone size, whereas the DNA furnished D and trimming. Of hundreds of thousands of clones listed, around 89% are singletons. V was cut by 6 bases and J by 0 bases, with 16 bases left in between. Germline values: CDR1 SGHDT, CDR2 YYEEEE. There are 17 residues in the CDR3.

The specimen was PBMCs or T cells enriched from blood (not recorded which). This chain links TRBV5-6 with TRBJ2-6, with a possible D match to TRBD1 (5 bases). This clonotype originated in a woman aged 18-29 years with acute COVID-19. The DNA of the CDR3 is TGTGCCAGCATAGGACAATTCTACTACTCTGGGGCCAACGTCCTGACTTTC. It specifies CASIGQFYYSGANVLTF.